The clone carrying this T cell receptor (beta chain) was observed a handful of times. Antigen specificity is unknown. V shed 3 bases and J shed 1 base, with 9 bases lying between them. From germline, CDR1 is KGHSH and CDR2 LQKENI. The CDR3 length is 15 residues. These data are taken from a study of blood T cells in healthy people across ages. Primed by a sample-barcoded 5' primer and a J-beta primer mix, a second PCR proceeded for 7 to 11 cycles. Researchers report that a template-switch adaptor with 12 random nucleotides tagged each cDNA molecule. TCRdb itself ran the 5' RACE reads through MiXCR, one entry per CDR3 protein. The data contain roughly 500,000 distinct CDR3 sequences, about 26% of them seen just once; the ten biggest clones take up under 20%. Findings and caveats of the study: Observed TCR beta diversity per million T cells went down as age went up. This fall followed a roughly linear course with age. Naive T cell percentage showed a strong correlation with the diversity of TCR beta. Both naive CD4+ cell counts and diversity were greater in long-lived donors than in aged donors.

V gene TRBV18 combines with J gene TRBJ2-2; D gene uncertain. The TCR sequence derives from a woman in her 70s in good health. Sequenced: blood. CDR3 bases: TGTGCCAGCTCACCCGCAGAGTTGAACACCGGGGAGCTGTTTTTT. Translated: CASSPAELNTGELFF. Combining the CDR3 with reference TRBV18 and TRBJ2-2 gives the whole variable domain NAGVMQNPRHLVRRRGQEARLRCSPMKGHSHVYWYRQLPEEGLKFMVYLQKENIIDESGMPKERFSAEFPKEGPSILRIQQVVRGDSAAYFCASSPAELNTGELFFGEGSRLTVL.